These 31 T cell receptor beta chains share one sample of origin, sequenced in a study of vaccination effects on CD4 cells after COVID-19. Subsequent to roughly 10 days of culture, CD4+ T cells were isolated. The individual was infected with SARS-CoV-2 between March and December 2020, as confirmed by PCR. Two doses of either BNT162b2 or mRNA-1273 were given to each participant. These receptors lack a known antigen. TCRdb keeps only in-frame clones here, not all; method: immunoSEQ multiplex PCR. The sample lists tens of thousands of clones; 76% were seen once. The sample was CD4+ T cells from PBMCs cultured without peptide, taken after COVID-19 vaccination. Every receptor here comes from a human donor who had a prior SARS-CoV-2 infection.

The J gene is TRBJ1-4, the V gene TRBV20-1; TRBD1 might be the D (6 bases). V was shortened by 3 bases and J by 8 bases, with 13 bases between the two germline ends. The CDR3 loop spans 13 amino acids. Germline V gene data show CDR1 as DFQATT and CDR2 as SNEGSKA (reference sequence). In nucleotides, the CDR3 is TGCAGTGCTAGTGAGGACAGCCGGGAAAAACTGTTTTTT. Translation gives CSASEDSREKLFF.

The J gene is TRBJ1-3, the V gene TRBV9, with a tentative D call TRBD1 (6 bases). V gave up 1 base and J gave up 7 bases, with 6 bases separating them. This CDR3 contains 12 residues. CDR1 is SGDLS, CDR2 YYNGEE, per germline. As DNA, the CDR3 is TGTGCCAGCAGCGTACAGGGGAACACCATATATTTT. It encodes CASSVQGNTIYF.

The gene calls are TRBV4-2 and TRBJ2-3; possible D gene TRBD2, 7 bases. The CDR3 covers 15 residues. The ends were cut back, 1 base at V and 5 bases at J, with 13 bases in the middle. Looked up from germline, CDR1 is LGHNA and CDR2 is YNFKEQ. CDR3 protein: CASSQVGAGVDTQYF. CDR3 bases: TGTGCCAGCAGCCAAGTGGGGGCGGGAGTAGATACGCAGTATTTT.

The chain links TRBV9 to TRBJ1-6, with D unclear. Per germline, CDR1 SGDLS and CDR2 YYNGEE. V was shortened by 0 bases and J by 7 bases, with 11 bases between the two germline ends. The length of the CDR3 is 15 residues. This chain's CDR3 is CASSVVPGQNSPLHF. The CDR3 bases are TGTGCCAGCAGCGTAGTCCCAGGTCAGAATTCACCCCTCCACTTT.

The CDR3 coding sequence is TGTGCCAGCAGACCCTACCGGGGGCTGGCCTACAATGAGCAGTTCTTC. Amino acids: CASRPYRGLAYNEQFF. The chain uses TRBV2 and TRBJ2-1; D may correspond to TRBD1 or TRBD2 (6 bases each). V lost 6 bases, J lost 2 bases, and 17 bases lay in between. This CDR3 spans 16 amino acids. CDR1 and CDR2 from the germline V gene are SNHLY and FYNNEI.

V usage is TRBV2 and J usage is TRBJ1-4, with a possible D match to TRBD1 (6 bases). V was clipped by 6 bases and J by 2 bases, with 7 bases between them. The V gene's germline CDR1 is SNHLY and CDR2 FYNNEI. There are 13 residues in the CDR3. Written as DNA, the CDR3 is TGTGCCAGCAGGGACAGCACTAATGAAAAACTGTTTTTT. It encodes CASRDSTNEKLFF.

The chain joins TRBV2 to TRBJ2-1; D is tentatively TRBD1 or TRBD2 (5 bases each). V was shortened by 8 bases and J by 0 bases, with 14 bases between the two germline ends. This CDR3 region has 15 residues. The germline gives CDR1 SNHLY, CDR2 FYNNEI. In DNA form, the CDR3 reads TGTGCCAGCGCGGAGGACAATAGCTCCTACAATGAGCAGTTCTTC. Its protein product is CASAEDNSSYNEQFF.

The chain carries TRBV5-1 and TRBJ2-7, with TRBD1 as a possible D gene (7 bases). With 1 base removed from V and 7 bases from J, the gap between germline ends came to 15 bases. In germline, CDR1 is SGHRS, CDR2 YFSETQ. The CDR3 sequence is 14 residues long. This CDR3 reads CASSLPGPGGEQYF. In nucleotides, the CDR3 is TGCGCCAGCAGCTTGCCCGGGCCAGGGGGGGAGCAGTACTTC.

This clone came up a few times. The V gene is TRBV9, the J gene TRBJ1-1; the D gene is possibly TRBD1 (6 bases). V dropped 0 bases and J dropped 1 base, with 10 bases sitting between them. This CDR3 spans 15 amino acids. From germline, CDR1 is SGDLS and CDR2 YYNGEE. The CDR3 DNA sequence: TGTGCCAGCAGCGTAGGGGGACAAGAGAACACTGAAGCTTTCTTT. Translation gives CASSVGGQENTEAFF. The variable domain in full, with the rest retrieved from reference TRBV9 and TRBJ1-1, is DSGVTQTPKHLITATGQRVTLRCSPRSGDLSVYWYQQSLDQGLQFLIQYYNGEERAKGNILERFSAQQFPDLHSELNLSSLELGDSALYFCASSVGGQENTEAFFGQGTRLTVV.

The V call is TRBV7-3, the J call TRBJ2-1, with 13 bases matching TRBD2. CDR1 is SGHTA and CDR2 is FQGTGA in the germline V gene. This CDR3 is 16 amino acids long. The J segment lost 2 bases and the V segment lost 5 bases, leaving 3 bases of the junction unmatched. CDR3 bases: TGTGCCAGCAGCCTAGGACTAGCGGGAGCCTACAATGAGCAGTTCTTC. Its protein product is CASSLGLAGAYNEQFF.

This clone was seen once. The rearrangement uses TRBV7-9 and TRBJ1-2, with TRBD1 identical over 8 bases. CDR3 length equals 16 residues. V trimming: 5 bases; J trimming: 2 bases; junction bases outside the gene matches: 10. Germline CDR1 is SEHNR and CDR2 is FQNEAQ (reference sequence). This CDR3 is CASSKTGTGANYGYTF. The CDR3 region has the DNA TGTGCCAGCAGCAAAACAGGGACAGGAGCCAACTATGGCTACACCTTC. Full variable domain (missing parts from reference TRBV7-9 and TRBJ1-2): DTGVSQNPRHKITKRGQNVTFRCDPISEHNRLYWYRQTLGQGPEFLTYFQNEAQLEKSRLLSDRFSAERPKGSFSTLEIQRTEQGDSAMYLCASSKTGTGANYGYTFGSGTRLTVV.

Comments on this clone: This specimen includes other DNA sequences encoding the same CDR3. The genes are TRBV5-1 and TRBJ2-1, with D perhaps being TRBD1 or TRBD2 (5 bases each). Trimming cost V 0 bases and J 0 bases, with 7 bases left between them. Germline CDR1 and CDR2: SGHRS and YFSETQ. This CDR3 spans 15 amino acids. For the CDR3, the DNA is TGCGCCAGCAGCTTGGCAGGGAGCTCCTACAATGAGCAGTTCTTC. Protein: CASSLAGSSYNEQFF. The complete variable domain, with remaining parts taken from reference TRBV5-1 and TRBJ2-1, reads KAGVTQTPRYLIKTRGQQVTLSCSPISGHRSVSWYQQTPGQGLQFLFEYFSETQRNKGNFPGRFSGRQFSNSRSEMNVSTLELGDSALYLCASSLAGSSYNEQFFGPGTRLTVL.

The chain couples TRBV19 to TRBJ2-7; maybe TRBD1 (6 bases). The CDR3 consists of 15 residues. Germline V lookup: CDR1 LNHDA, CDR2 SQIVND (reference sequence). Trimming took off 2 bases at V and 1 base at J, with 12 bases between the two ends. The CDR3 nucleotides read TGTGCCAGTAGTATAAGCAGGGGCAGTTCCTACGAGCAGTACTTC. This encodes CASSISRGSSYEQYF.

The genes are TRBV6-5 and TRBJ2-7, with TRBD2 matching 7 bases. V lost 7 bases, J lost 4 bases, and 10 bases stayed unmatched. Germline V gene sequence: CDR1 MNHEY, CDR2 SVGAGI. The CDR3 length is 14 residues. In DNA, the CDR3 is TGTGCCAGCAAGCGGATGGGGGAGGGTTACGAGCAGTACTTC. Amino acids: CASKRMGEGYEQYF.

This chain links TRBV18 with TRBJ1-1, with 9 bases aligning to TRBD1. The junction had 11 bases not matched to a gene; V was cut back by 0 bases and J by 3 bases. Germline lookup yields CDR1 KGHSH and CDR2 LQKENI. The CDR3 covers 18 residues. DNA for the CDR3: TGTGCCAGCTCACCACCGGGACAGGGAAGAATTTCGGACACTGAAGCTTTCTTT. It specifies CASSPPGQGRISDTEAFF.

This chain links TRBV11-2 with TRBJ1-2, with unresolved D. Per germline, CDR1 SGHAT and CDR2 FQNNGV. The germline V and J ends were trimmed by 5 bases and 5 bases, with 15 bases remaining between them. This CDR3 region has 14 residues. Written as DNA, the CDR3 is TGTGCCAGCAGCCCGCTATGGTCGGTTTATGGCTACACCTTC. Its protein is CASSPLWSVYGYTF.

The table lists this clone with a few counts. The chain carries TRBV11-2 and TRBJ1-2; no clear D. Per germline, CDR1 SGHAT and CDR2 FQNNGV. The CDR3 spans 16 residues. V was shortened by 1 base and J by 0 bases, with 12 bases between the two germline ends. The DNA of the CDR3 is TGTGCCAGCAGCTTAGTGAGACGGTTACCTAACTATGGCTACACCTTC. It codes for CASSLVRRLPNYGYTF.

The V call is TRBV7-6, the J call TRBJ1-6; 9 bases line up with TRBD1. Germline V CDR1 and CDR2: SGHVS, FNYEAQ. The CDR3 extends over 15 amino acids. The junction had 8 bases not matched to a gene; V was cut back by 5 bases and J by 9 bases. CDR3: CASSPAGTGTSPLHF. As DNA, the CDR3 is TGTGCCAGCAGCCCAGCGGGGACAGGGACTTCACCCCTCCACTTT.

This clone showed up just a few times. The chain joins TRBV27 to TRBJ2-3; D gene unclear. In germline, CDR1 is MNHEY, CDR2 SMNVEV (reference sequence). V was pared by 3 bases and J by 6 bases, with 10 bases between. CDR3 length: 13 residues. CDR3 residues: CASSFGVGDTQYF. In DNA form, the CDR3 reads TGTGCCAGCAGTTTTGGGGTCGGGGATACGCAGTATTTT.

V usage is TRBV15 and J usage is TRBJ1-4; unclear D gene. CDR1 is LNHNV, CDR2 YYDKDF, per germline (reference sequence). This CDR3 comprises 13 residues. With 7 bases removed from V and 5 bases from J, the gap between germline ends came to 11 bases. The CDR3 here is CATMSQFNEKLFF. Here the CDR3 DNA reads TGTGCCACCATGAGTCAGTTCAATGAAAAACTGTTTTTT.

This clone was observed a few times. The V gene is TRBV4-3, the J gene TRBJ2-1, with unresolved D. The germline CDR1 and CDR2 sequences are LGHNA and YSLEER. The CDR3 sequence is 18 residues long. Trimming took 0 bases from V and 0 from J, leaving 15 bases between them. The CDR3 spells CASSQDYSYYSSYNEQFF. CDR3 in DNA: TGCGCCAGCAGCCAAGATTACTCATATTATTCCTCCTACAATGAGCAGTTCTTC.

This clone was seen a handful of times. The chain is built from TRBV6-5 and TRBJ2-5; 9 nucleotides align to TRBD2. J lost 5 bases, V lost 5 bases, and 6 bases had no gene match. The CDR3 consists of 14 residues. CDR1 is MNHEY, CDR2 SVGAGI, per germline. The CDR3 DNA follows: TGTGCCAGCAGTAAGGGACTAGCCTCGGAGACCCAGTACTTC. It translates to CASSKGLASETQYF.

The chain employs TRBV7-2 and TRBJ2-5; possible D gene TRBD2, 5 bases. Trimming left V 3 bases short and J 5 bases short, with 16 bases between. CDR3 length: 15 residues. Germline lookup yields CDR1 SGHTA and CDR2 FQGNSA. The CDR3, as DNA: TGTGCCAGCAGCTTTATGGTGGAGGTAGCGGAGACCCAGTACTTC. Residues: CASSFMVEVAETQYF.

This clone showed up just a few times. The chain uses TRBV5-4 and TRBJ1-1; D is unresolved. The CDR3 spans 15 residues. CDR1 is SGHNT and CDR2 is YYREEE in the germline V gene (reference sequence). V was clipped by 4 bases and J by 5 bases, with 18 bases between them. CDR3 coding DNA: TGTGCCAGCAGCGCCGAGGGCCCTTTGAGGACTGAAGCTTTCTTT. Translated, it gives CASSAEGPLRTEAFF.

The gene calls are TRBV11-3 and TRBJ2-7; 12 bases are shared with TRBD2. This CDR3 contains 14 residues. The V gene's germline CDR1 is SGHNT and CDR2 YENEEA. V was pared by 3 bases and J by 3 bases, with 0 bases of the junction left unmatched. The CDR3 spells CASSLTSGSYEQYF. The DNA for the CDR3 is TGTGCCAGCAGCTTGACTAGCGGGAGCTACGAGCAGTACTTC.

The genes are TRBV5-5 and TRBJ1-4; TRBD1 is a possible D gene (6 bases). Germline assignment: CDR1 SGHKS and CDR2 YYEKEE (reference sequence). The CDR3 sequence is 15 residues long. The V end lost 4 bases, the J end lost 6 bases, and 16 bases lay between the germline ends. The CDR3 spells CASSPRDNQYEKLFF. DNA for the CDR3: TGTGCCAGCAGCCCCCGGGACAACCAGTATGAAAAACTGTTTTTT.

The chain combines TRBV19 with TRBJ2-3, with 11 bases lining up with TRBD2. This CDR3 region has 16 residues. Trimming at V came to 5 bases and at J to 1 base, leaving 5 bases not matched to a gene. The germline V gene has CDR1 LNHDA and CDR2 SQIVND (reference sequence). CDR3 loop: CASSLPGLAGTDTQYF. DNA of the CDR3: TGTGCCAGTAGTCTTCCGGGACTAGCGGGCACAGATACGCAGTATTTT.

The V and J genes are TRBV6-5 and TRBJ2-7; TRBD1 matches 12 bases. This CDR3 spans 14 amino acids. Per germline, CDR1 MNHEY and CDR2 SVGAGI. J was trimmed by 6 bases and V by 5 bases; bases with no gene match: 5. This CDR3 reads CASSRSGQGAEQYF. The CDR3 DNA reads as TGTGCCAGCAGTCGCTCGGGACAGGGGGCCGAGCAGTACTTC.

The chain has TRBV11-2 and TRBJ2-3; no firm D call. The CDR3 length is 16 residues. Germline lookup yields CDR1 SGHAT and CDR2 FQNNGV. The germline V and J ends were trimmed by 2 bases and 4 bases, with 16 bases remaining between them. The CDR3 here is CASSLYDHIVSDTQYF. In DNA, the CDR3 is TGTGCCAGCAGCTTATATGATCATATCGTGTCAGATACGCAGTATTTT.

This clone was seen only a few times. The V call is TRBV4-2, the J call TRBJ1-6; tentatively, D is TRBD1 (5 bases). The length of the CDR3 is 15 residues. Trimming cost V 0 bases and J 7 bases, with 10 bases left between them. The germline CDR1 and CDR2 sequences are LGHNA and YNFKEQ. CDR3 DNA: TGTGCCAGCAGCCAAGAAGTCGGGGGAAATTCACCCCTCCACTTT. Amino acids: CASSQEVGGNSPLHF.

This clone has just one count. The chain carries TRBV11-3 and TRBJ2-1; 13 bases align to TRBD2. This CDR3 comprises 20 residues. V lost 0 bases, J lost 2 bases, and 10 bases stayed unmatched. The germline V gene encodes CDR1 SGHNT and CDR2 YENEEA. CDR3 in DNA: TGTGCCAGCAGCTTAGATCGGCAAGGGACTAGCGGGATGACCTACAATGAGCAGTTCTTC. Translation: CASSLDRQGTSGMTYNEQFF. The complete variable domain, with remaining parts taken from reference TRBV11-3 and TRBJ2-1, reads EAGVVQSPRYKIIEKKQPVAFWCNPISGHNTLYWYLQNLGQGPELLIRYENEEAVDDSQLPKDRFSAERLKGVDSTLKIQPAELGDSAVYLCASSLDRQGTSGMTYNEQFFGPGTRLTVL.